A selection of T cell receptor beta chains follows, all from one sample in a study of cytomegalovirus exposure and HLA in healthy donors. Here immunoSEQ multiplex PCR was the method, and the copy in TCRdb shows in-frame clones only, minus some. The table shows about 250,000 clones, with about 80% occurring only once. The sequencing input was PBMCs. These receptors came from a girl aged 2-10 years in good health and CMV-seronegative. CDR3s include the opening cysteine and the closing phenylalanine or tryptophan. A D gene is named only where the DNA matches it firmly. Some rows have no size entry. The others give once, few or many, or a class for an expanded clone.

d_call	v_call	clone_size	j_call	cdr3_aa	cdr3_nt
TRBD2	TRBV27	.	TRBJ2-5	CASSLNGGVAETQYF	TGTGCCAGCAGTTTAAACGGGGGGGTTGCGGAGACCCAGTACTTC
TRBD2	TRBV7-3	.	TRBJ2-2	CASSLRTSGSTGELFF	TGTGCCAGCAGCTTAAGGACTAGCGGGAGTACCGGGGAGCTGTTTTTT
.	TRBV6-5	once	TRBJ1-5	CASRQKQGTRQPQHF	TGTGCCAGCAGACAAAAACAGGGCACACGACAGCCCCAGCATTTT
TRBD2	TRBV5-6	once	TRBJ2-1	CATTLWGLAGVEYNEQFF	TGTGCCACCACCTTGTGGGGACTAGCGGGAGTAGAGTACAATGAGCAGTTCTTC
.	TRBV6-5	.	TRBJ1-3	CASSYSPRASGNTIYF	TGTGCCAGCAGTTACTCGCCCAGGGCCTCTGGAAACACCATATATTTT
TRBD1	TRBV19	.	TRBJ1-1	CASTWGTGNTEAFF	TGTGCCAGTACCTGGGGGACAGGGAACACTGAAGCTTTCTTT
.	TRBV30	once	TRBJ1-3	CAWSLRRSSGNTIYF	TGTGCCTGGAGCCTTAGGCGGAGCTCTGGAAACACCATATATTTT
TRBD1	TRBV6-1	.	TRBJ1-2	CASSEVPPGQGAHGYTF	TGTGCCAGCAGTGAAGTCCCACCGGGACAGGGGGCGCATGGCTACACCTTC
.	TRBV18	.	TRBJ1-5	CASSASIPPRGLLKQPQHF	TGTGCCAGCTCAGCATCAATTCCCCCCAGGGGCCTCCTCAAACAGCCCCAGCATTTT
TRBD2	TRBV6-1	few	TRBJ2-1	CASSGGLVSYNEQFF	TGTGCCAGCAGTGGGGGACTAGTTTCGTACAATGAGCAGTTCTTC
TRBD2	TRBV2	.	TRBJ2-5	CASSGASGYSKETQYF	TGTGCCAGCAGTGGGGCTAGCGGATACTCCAAAGAGACCCAGTACTTC
.	TRBV6-6	.	TRBJ1-1	CASSQGTYGEAFF	TGTGCCAGCAGTCAAGGGACATACGGGGAAGCTTTCTTT
TRBD1	TRBV11-1	.	TRBJ2-2	CASSSSRQGRRNTGELFF	TGTGCCAGCAGCTCCTCTCGACAGGGCCGGAGAAACACCGGGGAGCTGTTTTTT
.	TRBV7-7	.	TRBJ2-1	CASSLAPGGGYEQFF	TGTGCCAGCAGCTTAGCGCCAGGAGGGGGCTATGAGCAGTTCTTC
.	TRBV5-4	.	TRBJ2-2	CASSSGAKGELFF	TGTGCCAGCAGCTCAGGCGCCAAGGGGGAGCTGTTTTTT
.	TRBV7-9	.	TRBJ1-1	CASSPSTEAFF	TGTGCCAGCAGCCCGAGTACTGAAGCTTTCTTT
TRBD2	TRBV2	.	TRBJ2-3	CASSGSGSSDTQYF	TGTGCCAGCAGTGGTAGCGGGAGCTCAGATACGCAGTATTTT
TRBD2	TRBV4-1	.	TRBJ2-3	CASSQGNLAGGPDTQYF	TGCGCCAGCAGCCAAGGGAATCTAGCGGGAGGACCAGATACGCAGTATTTT
TRBD1	TRBV2	.	TRBJ2-1	CAHHRGDRASYNEQFF	TGTGCCCATCATCGGGGGGACAGGGCCTCCTACAATGAGCAGTTCTTC
TRBD1	TRBV25-1	few	TRBJ1-1	CASSDWTGNTEAFF	TGTGCCAGCAGTGACTGGACAGGGAACACTGAAGCTTTCTTT
TRBD2	TRBV6-6	.	TRBJ2-2	CASSSRGLAGTGELFF	TGTGCCAGCAGTTCTAGGGGACTAGCGGGTACCGGGGAGCTGTTTTTT
TRBD1	TRBV2	.	TRBJ1-5	CASSRGQGQPQHF	TGTGCCAGCAGCAGGGGGCAGGGTCAGCCCCAGCATTTT
.	TRBV7-2	.	TRBJ1-3	CASSLLGNTIYF	TGTGCCAGCAGCCTTTTAGGAAACACCATATATTTT
TRBD2	TRBV2	once	TRBJ2-1	CASDGWTSGGISYNEQFF	TGTGCCAGCGATGGGTGGACTAGCGGGGGTATCTCCTACAATGAGCAGTTCTTC
.	TRBV30	.	TRBJ1-4	CAWSIQGFNEKLFF	TGTGCCTGGAGTATACAGGGATTTAATGAAAAACTGTTTTTT
TRBD1	TRBV6-1	.	TRBJ2-7	CASRGQGEYEQYF	TGTGCCAGCAGGGGACAGGGGGAGTACGAGCAGTACTTC
.	TRBV9	.	TRBJ1-5	CASSVGGSWNQPQHF	TGTGCCAGCAGCGTAGGAGGGTCGTGGAATCAGCCCCAGCACTTT
.	TRBV7-9	.	TRBJ1-2	CASSLGLNYGYTF	TGTGCCAGCAGCTTGGGACTGAACTATGGCTACACCTTC
TRBD2	TRBV6-6	once	TRBJ2-7	CASRAGETYEQYF	TGTGCCAGCAGGGCGGGAGAAACCTACGAGCAGTACTTC
TRBD2	TRBV28	.	TRBJ2-2	CASSLISGRFGELFF	TGTGCCAGCAGTTTAATTAGCGGGAGGTTCGGGGAGCTGTTTTTT
.	TRBV2	.	TRBJ2-7	CASSEDQDYSVAYEQYF	TGTGCCAGCAGTGAAGACCAGGACTACTCGGTCGCCTACGAGCAGTACTTC
.	TRBV7-3	.	TRBJ2-3	CASSSGERTQYF	TGTGCCAGCAGCTCAGGGGAGCGGACGCAGTATTTT
TRBD1	TRBV6-5	.	TRBJ1-2	CASSYGGTVQQGYTF	TGTGCCAGCAGTTACGGAGGGACAGTTCAACAAGGCTACACCTTC
TRBD2	TRBV5-1	.	TRBJ2-1	CASSLRRGASYNEQFF	TGCGCCAGCAGCTTACGGCGGGGGGCCTCCTACAATGAGCAGTTCTTC
TRBD2	TRBV10-3	.	TRBJ2-3	CAITMRWASGGTATDTQYF	TGTGCCATCACCATGAGGTGGGCTAGCGGGGGGACAGCTACAGATACGCAGTATTTT
.	TRBV28	.	TRBJ1-6	CASSGPGGSYNSPLHF	TGTGCCAGCAGTGGACCCGGGGGCTCCTATAATTCACCCCTCCACTTT
.	TRBV7-2	.	TRBJ2-3	CASSGGTDTQYF	TGTGCCAGCAGCGGGGGGACAGATACGCAGTATTTT
.	TRBV19	.	TRBJ1-3	CATRRENSGNTIYF	TGTGCCACCCGGAGGGAAAACTCTGGAAACACCATATATTTT
.	TRBV7-8	.	TRBJ2-7	CASSLVQGFHEQYF	TGTGCCAGCAGCTTAGTTCAGGGGTTCCACGAGCAGTACTTC
.	TRBV15	.	TRBJ2-7	CATSRDHGAGLTYEQYF	TGTGCCACCAGCAGAGATCACGGGGCAGGACTAACCTACGAGCAGTACTTC
.	TRBV29-1	.	TRBJ2-7	CSVESNAENRYEQYF	TGCAGCGTTGAATCCAACGCGGAGAACCGCTACGAGCAGTACTTC
.	TRBV28	.	TRBJ1-2	CASTDSNYGYTF	TGTGCCAGCACGGACTCAAACTATGGCTACACCTTC
TRBD1	TRBV7-8	once	TRBJ2-7	CASSSQIQGIYEQYF	TGTGCCAGCAGCTCCCAAATACAGGGGATCTACGAGCAGTACTTC
.	TRBV6-5	few	TRBJ1-6	CASSYSGSSYNSPLHF	TGTGCCAGCAGTTACTCTGGGAGCTCCTATAATTCACCCCTCCACTTT
TRBD2	TRBV5-1	.	TRBJ2-1	CASSPLGGRIDNEQFF	TGCGCCAGCAGCCCCCTTGGCGGGAGGATCGACAATGAGCAGTTCTTC
.	TRBV19	.	TRBJ2-7	CASSLTGYEQYF	TGTGCCAGTAGTCTAACAGGTTACGAGCAGTACTTC
.	TRBV18	.	TRBJ1-3	CASSDSGGPSGNTIYF	TGTGCCAGCTCTGACTCCGGGGGGCCCTCTGGAAACACCATATATTTT
.	TRBV7-3	.	TRBJ2-7	CASSLLTPYDMYEQYF	TGTGCCAGCAGCTTACTTACCCCGTACGATATGTACGAGCAGTACTTC
TRBD2	TRBV5-1	.	TRBJ2-1	CASSLALAGYEQFF	TGCGCCAGCAGCTTGGCGCTAGCGGGATATGAGCAGTTCTTC
.	TRBV7-9	.	TRBJ2-7	CASSLGWLGGEAYEQYF	TGTGCCAGCAGCTTGGGCTGGTTGGGGGGAGAGGCCTACGAGCAGTACTTC
.	TRBV7-3	once	TRBJ2-2	CASSLGTGKLFF	TGTGCCAGCAGCTTAGGCACCGGGAAGCTGTTTTTT
TRBD1	TRBV7-9	.	TRBJ2-5	CASSSEGRGETQYF	TGTGCCAGCAGCTCAGAGGGCAGGGGGGAGACCCAGTACTTC
TRBD1	TRBV11-2	.	TRBJ2-7	CASSLPWDRTYEQYF	TGTGCCAGCAGCTTGCCATGGGACAGGACGTACGAGCAGTACTTC
TRBD2	TRBV4-1	.	TRBJ2-5	CASSPIFPSGSMKTQYF	TGCGCCAGCAGCCCCATCTTCCCTAGCGGGAGCATGAAGACCCAGTACTTC
.	TRBV7-9	.	TRBJ2-7	CASSLAPRGEQYF	TGTGCCAGCAGCTTAGCCCCAAGGGGCGAGCAGTACTTC